This paragraph reports one TCR beta chain. Its antigen is still unknown. From the RT-PCR reads, TCRdb called clonotypes with MiXCR, one entry per CDR3 protein. The sample yields approximately 500,000 distinct CDR3 sequences, roughly 13% seen once. This sample was taken from a study of response to subunit inactivated influenza vaccine. Study-level findings and limits: The authors put forward the suggestion that each seasonal influenza vaccination may bring in only a limited number of new T cells.

The germline V gene has CDR1 SGHTA and CDR2 FQGNSA. V was shortened by 5 bases and J by 2 bases, with 12 bases between the two germline ends. The CDR3 contains 14 residues. The chain joins TRBV7-2 to TRBJ1-1, with no clear D. Sequences were derived from PBMCs from blood, sampled about 6 weeks after vaccination. The TCR comes from a man aged 45 to 65 who received an inactivated influenza vaccine. The CDR3 sequence is CASSLESRNTEAFF. CDR3 sequence (DNA): TGTGCCAGCAGCCTAGAGAGCCGTAACACTGAAGCTTTCTTT.